A single TCR beta chain is shown here with its context. The antigen is undetermined. The method was immunoSEQ multiplex PCR; TCRdb's version includes in-frame clones alone and lacks a portion of them. This table has about 75,000 clones, 80% to 85% appearing once. The record originates from a study of T cell clones after liver transplantation. As for the study in general: Apart from three HCV-positive recipients, transplants were for non-autoimmune, non-viral reasons. Until 12-24 months post-transplant, subjects got standard immunosuppression and no induction. Tolerance: complete withdrawal held at least one year, liver enzymes staying within twice normal. The study, taken as a whole, reports: Low donor cell numbers restricted donor-reactive repertoire measurement in a couple of subjects.

The CDR3 has 16 amino acids. J was trimmed by 5 bases and V by 6 bases; bases with no gene match: 14. Germline lookup yields CDR1 LNHDA and CDR2 SQIVND (reference sequence). The sequences come from CD4+ T cells from blood, collected around 50 months after liver transplant. The chain employs TRBV19 and TRBJ2-3; 7 bases are shared with TRBD2. The source of this sequence is a human patient who received a liver transplant. Some T cells may be transferred from the graft donor. CDR3 residues: CASRPAGGSMEDTQYF. The CDR3 nucleotides are TGTGCCAGTAGACCTGCCGGGGGGTCTATGGAAGATACGCAGTATTTT.